The 27 T cell receptor beta chains reported below all come from one sample, sequenced in a study of OX40 agonist ivuxolimab in advanced cancers. Produced via immunoSEQ multiplex PCR; TCRdb's table is partial and in-frame only. The sample includes 85,000 to 100,000 clones, 85% to 90% of them seen just once. This sample comprised CD4+ or CD8+ T cells sorted from blood, obtained in a trial of the OX40 agonist ivuxolimab. The origin of the receptors is an adult with an advanced solid tumor such as melanoma, head and neck, liver or kidney cancer.

DNA for the CDR3: TGTGCCAGCAGCTCGTCAAAATGGGGGATATTCTACACCGGGGAGCTGTTTTTT. Translated, it gives CASSSSKWGIFYTGELFF. The rearrangement links TRBV7-9 to TRBJ2-2; either TRBD1 or TRBD2 may fit D (5 bases each). The length of the CDR3 is 18 residues. The V end lost 4 bases, the J end lost 3 bases, and 21 bases lay between the germline ends. The germline CDR1 and CDR2 sequences are SEHNR and FQNEAQ (reference sequence).

This clone was recorded a few times. This chain links TRBV19 with TRBJ1-6; the match to TRBD1 covers 9 bases. The length of the CDR3 is 15 residues. Germline CDR1 is LNHDA and CDR2 is SQIVND (reference sequence). After removal of 6 bases from V and 7 bases from J, the junction contained 7 bases not matched to a gene. The CDR3 region has the DNA TGTGCCAGTAGGCCCCAGGGACAGGGAAATTCACCCCTCCACTTT. Its translation is CASRPQGQGNSPLHF.

This chain connects TRBV11-2 to TRBJ2-1; 7 nucleotides line up with TRBD1. Germline trimming cut 5 bases from V and 5 bases from J; bases unmatched to any gene: 9. The CDR3 loop spans 15 amino acids. Germline V gives CDR1 SGHAT, CDR2 FQNNGV. CDR3 region: CASSRRDRDHNEQFF. CDR3 DNA sequence: TGTGCCAGCAGCCGACGGGACAGAGACCACAATGAGCAGTTCTTC.

J is TRBJ2-3 and V is TRBV18; D is unclear. CDR1 is KGHSH and CDR2 is LQKENI in the germline V gene. The CDR3 runs 15 residues. V was trimmed by 0 bases and J by 1 base, leaving 8 bases between them. The CDR3 loop is CASSPPLTRTDTQYF. In DNA form, the CDR3 reads TGTGCCAGCTCACCACCCCTGACGCGCACAGATACGCAGTATTTT.

This clone was counted once. V is TRBV18 and J is TRBJ2-7; D remains ambiguous. Trimming took off 6 bases at V and 6 bases at J, with 18 bases between the two ends. The CDR3 is 14 amino acids. Germline lookup yields CDR1 KGHSH and CDR2 LQKENI. CDR3 in DNA: TGTGCCAGCTCTGTAACTGACCCCGGCGCCGAGCAGTACTTC. As protein: CASSVTDPGAEQYF.

The rearrangement links TRBV28 to TRBJ1-3; 7 bases align to TRBD1. Germline V gives CDR1 MDHEN, CDR2 SYDVKM. J lost 4 bases, V lost 4 bases, and 4 bases had no gene match. The CDR3 covers 14 residues. The CDR3 loop is CASSYPGQGNTIYF. The CDR3, as DNA: TGTGCCAGCAGTTATCCGGGACAGGGAAACACCATATATTTT.

This sequence joins TRBV19 and TRBJ1-2; perhaps TRBD1 as D (6 bases). Germline lookup yields CDR1 LNHDA and CDR2 SQIVND (reference sequence). The V end was cut by 1 base, the J end by 3 bases, with 12 bases between. There are 15 residues in the CDR3. The CDR3: CASSIATGTDYGYTF. The CDR3 DNA sequence: TGTGCCAGTAGTATAGCCACAGGGACTGACTATGGCTACACCTTC.

The J gene is TRBJ2-4, the V gene TRBV11-2, with 9 bases lining up with TRBD1. CDR3 length: 15 amino acids. V lost 5 bases, J lost 8 bases, and 10 bases stayed unmatched. Germline V gene sequence: CDR1 SGHAT, CDR2 FQNNGV. This CDR3 is CASSQTGGPSYIQYF. DNA of the CDR3: TGTGCCAGCAGCCAAACAGGGGGCCCCAGTTACATTCAGTACTTC.

The table lists this clone with a few counts. The CDR3 protein is CASSLQTAYGYTF. In DNA form, the CDR3 reads TGTGCCAGCAGTTTGCAGACCGCCTATGGCTACACCTTC. The chain combines TRBV28 with TRBJ1-2; D is unclear. Germline CDR1 is MDHEN and CDR2 is SYDVKM. V was pared by 3 bases and J by 4 bases, with 9 bases between. This CDR3 is built from 13 residues.

This chain connects TRBV19 to TRBJ1-4; D perhaps matches TRBD1 (5 bases). Germline CDR1 reads LNHDA; CDR2 reads SQIVND (reference sequence). V lost 4 bases and J lost 5, with 11 bases in between. The CDR3 is 14 residues long. The CDR3 spells CASSKTESNEKLFF. The CDR3 DNA is TGTGCCAGTAGTAAGACAGAATCCAATGAAAAACTGTTTTTT.

This chain joins TRBV28 and TRBJ1-5; unclear D gene. Germline values: CDR1 MDHEN, CDR2 SYDVKM. Trimming shortened V by 1 base and J by 1 base, and 8 bases separated the two germline ends. The CDR3 spans 15 residues. The CDR3 reads CASSLLGRSNQPQHF. CDR3 bases: TGTGCCAGCAGTTTATTAGGACGCAGCAATCAGCCCCAGCATTTT. The variable domain in full, with the rest retrieved from reference TRBV28 and TRBJ1-5, is DVKVTQSSRYLVKRTGEKVFLECVQDMDHENMFWYRQDPGLGLRLIYFSYDVKMKEKGDIPEGYSVSREKKERFSLILESASTNQTSMYLCASSLLGRSNQPQHFGDGTRLSIL.

V is TRBV5-6 and J is TRBJ2-3; no clear D. V lost 1 base, J lost 7 bases, and 7 bases lay in between. The germline gives CDR1 SGHDT, CDR2 YYEEEE. The CDR3 loop spans 12 amino acids. In DNA, the CDR3 is TGTGCCAGCAGCTTGCGTGTCTATACGCAGTATTTT. The encoded protein is CASSLRVYTQYF.

V gene TRBV7-9 combines with J gene TRBJ2-1; 11 nucleotides line up with TRBD1. The CDR3 covers 16 residues. Trimming at V came to 3 bases and at J to 7 bases, leaving 8 bases not matched to a gene. CDR1 is SEHNR and CDR2 is FQNEAQ in the germline V gene (reference sequence). CDR3 in amino acids: CASSFSHGTGGNEQFF. In DNA, the CDR3 is TGTGCCAGCAGCTTTTCCCACGGGACAGGGGGAAATGAGCAGTTCTTC. Full variable domain (outside the CDR3, taken from reference TRBV7-9 and TRBJ2-1): DTGVSQNPRHKITKRGQNVTFRCDPISEHNRLYWYRQTLGQGPEFLTYFQNEAQLEKSRLLSDRFSAERPKGSFSTLEIQRTEQGDSAMYLCASSFSHGTGGNEQFFGPGTRLTVL.

This clone was picked up one time. The chain recombines TRBV2 with TRBJ2-1, with D possibly being TRBD2 (5 bases). The CDR3 sequence is 14 residues long. Germline CDR1 is SNHLY and CDR2 is FYNNEI. Trimming pared 8 bases from V and 4 bases from J, leaving 15 bases between. In DNA, the CDR3 is TGTGCCAGCTCTGTTTCGGGGTCGTACAATGAGCAGTTCTTC. This translates into CASSVSGSYNEQFF.

V and J are TRBV19 and TRBJ2-2; the D gene could be TRBD1 or TRBD2 (5 bases each). V lost 7 bases, J lost 7 bases, and 13 bases lay in between. Germline CDR1 is LNHDA and CDR2 is SQIVND (reference sequence). CDR3 length equals 13 residues. CDR3 region: CASIGGRVGELFF. The CDR3 bases are TGTGCCAGTATTGGAGGCAGGGTCGGGGAGCTGTTTTTT.

This chain links TRBV19 with TRBJ1-1; no firm D call. This CDR3 is built from 14 residues. Per germline, CDR1 LNHDA and CDR2 SQIVND (reference sequence). V dropped 5 bases and J dropped 1 base, with 11 bases sitting between them. The CDR3, as DNA: TGTGCCAGTAGTCCCCAAACAAGGAACACTGAAGCTTTCTTT. Its protein is CASSPQTRNTEAFF.

The V call is TRBV29-1, the J call TRBJ1-2, with 8 bases identical to TRBD1. Germline lookup yields CDR1 SQVTM and CDR2 ANQGSEA. Trimming took 4 bases from V and 3 from J; bases not matched to a gene: 4. This CDR3 comprises 13 residues. CDR3 residues: CSVGQGIDYGYTF. The DNA for the CDR3 is TGCAGCGTTGGACAGGGGATTGACTATGGCTACACCTTC.

This chain links TRBV27 with TRBJ1-1, with D hard to call. The CDR3 spans 13 residues. Germline CDR1 is MNHEY and CDR2 is SMNVEV (reference sequence). Trimming removed 6 bases at V and 2 bases at J, with 10 bases between. DNA for the CDR3: TGTGCCAGCAGCTTTCGCCTTAACACTGAAGCTTTCTTT. Residues: CASSFRLNTEAFF.

The chain is built from TRBV19 and TRBJ1-1, with a weak D call TRBD1 (6 bases). CDR1 and CDR2 (germline): LNHDA, SQIVND (reference sequence). This CDR3 contains 15 residues. V was pared by 7 bases and J by 4 bases, with 19 bases between. The CDR3 region is CASTHKGGGSTEAFF. The CDR3 DNA is TGTGCCAGTACCCATAAAGGGGGGGGAAGCACTGAAGCTTTCTTT.

The chain is built from TRBV28 and TRBJ2-1; D not resolved. The germline V gene encodes CDR1 MDHEN and CDR2 SYDVKM. CDR3 length equals 13 residues. V was clipped by 4 bases and J by 9 bases, with 13 bases between them. CDR3 DNA: TGTGCCAGCAGTTCCTCGGAGTATGCTGAGCAGTTCTTC. Its translation is CASSSSEYAEQFF.

The genes are TRBV7-2 and TRBJ1-2; 7 nucleotides line up with TRBD1. Looked up from germline, CDR1 is SGHTA and CDR2 is FQGNSA. The CDR3 is 15 residues long. The J segment lost 6 bases and the V segment lost 3 bases, leaving 10 bases of the junction unmatched. This CDR3 is CASSFMRQGMNGYTF. In nucleotides, the CDR3 is TGTGCCAGCAGCTTTATGAGACAGGGTATGAATGGCTACACCTTC.

The rearrangement uses TRBV21-1 and TRBJ1-5. TRBV21-1 is described as a pseudogene. This CDR3 has 14 residues. CDR3 amino acids: CASSTGETDQPQHF. The CDR3 DNA follows: TGTGCCAGCAGCACGGGAGAAACCGATCAGCCCCAGCATTTT.

The rearrangement joins TRBV7-9 to TRBJ2-5; D may be TRBD2 (7 bases). The germline V gene has CDR1 SEHNR and CDR2 FQNEAQ (reference sequence). The CDR3 totals 18 residues. The V gene lost 4 bases and the J gene lost 3 bases, with 24 bases spanning the gap. This CDR3 reads CASSSTRRSGGVKETQYF. In DNA, the CDR3 is TGTGCCAGCAGCTCAACCAGAAGGTCGGGGGGCGTCAAAGAGACCCAGTACTTC.

This clone was counted only a few times. The chain couples TRBV7-8 to TRBJ2-2; D possibly corresponds to TRBD2 (5 bases). The CDR3 loop spans 18 amino acids. Germline CDR1 reads SGHVS; CDR2 reads FQNEAQ. Trimming removed 4 bases at V and 3 bases at J, with 21 bases between. Here the CDR3 reads CASSYPFAVGKDTGELFF. CDR3 DNA: TGTGCCAGCAGCTACCCGTTTGCGGTCGGGAAAGACACCGGGGAGCTGTTTTTT.

V usage is TRBV28 and J usage is TRBJ1-4; 8 nucleotides line up with TRBD1. The V gene's germline CDR1 is MDHEN and CDR2 SYDVKM. The junction had 5 bases not matched to a gene; V was cut back by 5 bases and J by 3 bases. The CDR3 totals 15 residues. CDR3 protein: CASSPTGDPNEKLFF. CDR3 sequence (DNA): TGTGCCAGCAGTCCGACAGGGGATCCTAATGAAAAACTGTTTTTT.

Only a few counts were recorded for this clone. The rearrangement uses TRBV15 and TRBJ2-1; D is possibly TRBD2 (7 bases). The CDR3 spans 15 residues. Deletions cut 6 bases from V and 4 bases from J, with 16 bases between. CDR1 LNHNV and CDR2 YYDKDF come from the germline V gene (reference sequence). For the CDR3, the DNA is TGTGCCACCAGTGGGGGGGCTAGCAGTTACAATGAGCAGTTCTTC. Amino acid sequence: CATSGGASSYNEQFF.

This clone has just a few counts. The chain carries TRBV7-3 and TRBJ2-2; no clear D gene. Germline assignment: CDR1 SGHTA and CDR2 FQGTGA. This CDR3 is 12 amino acids long. V was pared by 5 bases and J by 7 bases, with 8 bases between. The DNA for the CDR3 is TGTGCCAGCAGCACCGTTGGCGGGGAGCTGTTTTTT. It is translated as CASSTVGGELFF.